This T cell receptor (beta chain) was recovered during a study of blood T cells in healthy people across ages. General observations from the study: Diversity estimates from one million T cells were considered underestimates. Both naive CD4+ cell counts and diversity were greater in long-lived donors than in aged donors.

Combining a sample-barcoded 5' primer with a J-beta primer mix, a second PCR ran for 7 to 11 cycles. TCRdb itself ran the 5' RACE reads through MiXCR, one entry per CDR3 protein. Seen here are approximately 800,000 distinct CDR3 sequences, about 34% observed once, and the top ten hold 13%. Of note for this clonotype: Its antigen is as yet unknown.

CDR3 length equals 14 residues. Germline values: CDR1 SQVTM, CDR2 ANQGSEA. The trim removed 6 bases at V and 4 bases at J, leaving 9 bases unmatched. Sequencing was performed on blood. The V call is TRBV29-1, the J call TRBJ2-7, with 10 positions matching TRBD1. The TCR comes from a man in his late teens or twenties in good health. The CDR3 DNA reads as TGCAGCGTCCTCCCGGGACAGGGGTTTTACGAGCAGTACTTC. It specifies CSVLPGQGFYEQYF.